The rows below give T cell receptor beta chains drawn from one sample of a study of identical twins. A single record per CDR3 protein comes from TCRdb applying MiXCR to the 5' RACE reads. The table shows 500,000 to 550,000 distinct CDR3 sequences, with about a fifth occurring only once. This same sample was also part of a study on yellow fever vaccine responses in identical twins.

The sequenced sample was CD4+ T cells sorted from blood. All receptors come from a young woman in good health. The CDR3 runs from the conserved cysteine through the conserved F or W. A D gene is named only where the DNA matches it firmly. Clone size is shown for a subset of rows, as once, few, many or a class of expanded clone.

CDR3 protein: CSASYRNQETQYF
CDR3 DNA: TGCAGTGCTAGTTACCGAAACCAAGAGACCCAGTACTTC
D gene: -
clone size: -
J gene: TRBJ2-5
V gene: TRBV20-1

CDR3 protein: CASSHPVSYNEQFF
CDR3 DNA: TGCGCCAGCAGCCATCCAGTCTCCTACAATGAGCAGTTCTTC
D gene: -
clone size: few
J gene: TRBJ2-1
V gene: TRBV4-1

CDR3 protein: CAISPAETGGGEQFF
CDR3 DNA: TGTGCCATCAGTCCCGCCGAGACAGGGGGCGGTGAGCAGTTCTTC
D gene: TRBD1
clone size: -
J gene: TRBJ2-1
V gene: TRBV10-3

CDR3 protein: CASSTGPNEQFF
CDR3 DNA: TGTGCCAGCAGTACGGGTCCCAATGAGCAGTTCTTC
D gene: -
clone size: -
J gene: TRBJ2-1
V gene: TRBV27

CDR3 protein: CASSLQGTKNIQYF
CDR3 DNA: TGTGCCAGCAGCCTACAGGGGACCAAAAACATTCAGTACTTC
D gene: TRBD1
clone size: -
J gene: TRBJ2-4
V gene: TRBV12-3/TRBV12-4

CDR3 protein: CAIRKWESTGELFF
CDR3 DNA: TGTGCCATCAGGAAATGGGAGTCAACCGGGGAGCTGTTTTTT
D gene: -
clone size: many
J gene: TRBJ2-2
V gene: TRBV10-3

CDR3 protein: CASSPSPGDYRASGYGYTF
CDR3 DNA: TGTGCCAGCAGTCCATCCCCGGGCGACTATAGGGCTTCCGGCTATGGCTACACCTTC
D gene: -
clone size: few
J gene: TRBJ1-2
V gene: TRBV6-1

CDR3 protein: CASSSGTDHYGYTF
CDR3 DNA: TGTGCCAGCTCATCGGGGACTGACCACTATGGCTACACCTTC
D gene: -
clone size: -
J gene: TRBJ1-2
V gene: TRBV11-2

CDR3 protein: CSARPGGAYTEAFF
CDR3 DNA: TGCAGTGCTAGACCAGGGGGCGCGTACACTGAAGCTTTCTTT
D gene: TRBD1
clone size: few
J gene: TRBJ1-1
V gene: TRBV20-1

CDR3 protein: CASTRLGLGQETQYF
CDR3 DNA: TGTGCCAGCACTCGCTTGGGACTAGGGCAAGAGACCCAGTACTTC
D gene: TRBD2
clone size: -
J gene: TRBJ2-5
V gene: TRBV2

CDR3 protein: CASSVRGGAEAFF
CDR3 DNA: TGTGCCAGCAGCGTCCGGGGGGGAGCCGAAGCTTTCTTT
D gene: -
clone size: -
J gene: TRBJ1-1
V gene: TRBV9

CDR3 protein: CASSGGGDNEQFF
CDR3 DNA: TGTGCCAGCAGCGGAGGAGGGGACAATGAGCAGTTCTTC
D gene: -
clone size: few
J gene: TRBJ2-1
V gene: TRBV7-9

CDR3 protein: CASSLDFGTQYF
CDR3 DNA: TGTGCCAGCAGCTTAGATTTCGGGACCCAGTACTTC
D gene: -
clone size: once
J gene: TRBJ2-5
V gene: TRBV7-9

CDR3 protein: CASSWGGDTQYF
CDR3 DNA: TGCGCCAGCAGCTGGGGGGGGGATACCCAGTACTTC
D gene: TRBD2
clone size: few
J gene: TRBJ2-5
V gene: TRBV5-1

CDR3 protein: CSAHPGTGNQPQHF
CDR3 DNA: TGCAGTGCTCACCCCGGGACAGGCAATCAGCCCCAGCATTTT
D gene: TRBD1
clone size: few
J gene: TRBJ1-5
V gene: TRBV20-1

CDR3 protein: CASHKTDTQYF
CDR3 DNA: TGTGCAAGTCACAAGACAGATACGCAGTATTTT
D gene: -
clone size: -
J gene: TRBJ2-3
V gene: TRBV2

CDR3 protein: CTGWIGETQYF
CDR3 DNA: TGCACCGGGTGGATAGGAGAGACCCAGTACTTC
D gene: -
clone size: -
J gene: TRBJ2-5
V gene: TRBV29-1

CDR3 protein: CASSGTGTTEAFF
CDR3 DNA: TGTGCCAGCAGTGGTACTGGGACCACTGAAGCTTTCTTT
D gene: -
clone size: -
J gene: TRBJ1-1
V gene: TRBV6-6

CDR3 protein: CAISLPGTANTGELFF
CDR3 DNA: TGTGCCATCAGTCTCCCCGGGACAGCGAACACCGGGGAGCTGTTTTTT
D gene: TRBD1
clone size: -
J gene: TRBJ2-2
V gene: TRBV10-3

CDR3 protein: CAISVWTGVTYNEQFF
CDR3 DNA: TGTGCCATCAGTGTTTGGACAGGAGTAACCTACAATGAGCAGTTCTTC
D gene: TRBD1
clone size: -
J gene: TRBJ2-1
V gene: TRBV10-3

CDR3 protein: CAISDRGQGAYEQFF
CDR3 DNA: TGTGCCATCAGTGACAGGGGACAGGGGGCTTATGAGCAGTTCTTC
D gene: TRBD1
clone size: -
J gene: TRBJ2-1
V gene: TRBV10-3

CDR3 protein: CASSRGQGPYDEQFF
CDR3 DNA: TGTGCCAGCAGCCGGGGACAGGGTCCCTATGATGAGCAGTTCTTC
D gene: TRBD1
clone size: -
J gene: TRBJ2-1
V gene: TRBV12-3/TRBV12-4

CDR3 protein: CASSGASGTYITGELFF
CDR3 DNA: TGTGCCAGCAGTGGGGCTAGCGGGACTTATATCACCGGGGAGCTGTTTTTT
D gene: TRBD2
clone size: -
J gene: TRBJ2-2
V gene: TRBV6-1

CDR3 protein: CASRTSGETQYF
CDR3 DNA: TGTGCCAGCAGGACTAGCGGCGAGACCCAGTACTTC
D gene: TRBD2
clone size: many
J gene: TRBJ2-5
V gene: TRBV12-3/TRBV12-4

CDR3 protein: CASSYSQGNSPLHF
CDR3 DNA: TGTGCCAGCAGTTACAGTCAGGGAAATTCACCCCTCCACTTT
D gene: -
clone size: few
J gene: TRBJ1-6
V gene: TRBV6-5

CDR3 protein: CASSLLWNTEVFF
CDR3 DNA: TGTGCCAGCAGCCTTCTTTGGAACACTGAAGTTTTCTTT
D gene: -
clone size: once
J gene: TRBJ1-1
V gene: TRBV14

CDR3 protein: CSAGALGQLTEAFF
CDR3 DNA: TGCAGTGCTGGGGCTTTGGGACAGCTCACTGAAGCTTTCTTT
D gene: TRBD1
clone size: -
J gene: TRBJ1-1
V gene: TRBV20-1

CDR3 protein: CASSLAGRLSVIYF
CDR3 DNA: TGCGCCAGCAGCTTGGCCGGGCGGCTCTCGGTCATATATTTT
D gene: -
clone size: -
J gene: TRBJ1-3
V gene: TRBV5-1

CDR3 protein: CATQLWGQETQYF
CDR3 DNA: TGCGCCACCCAGCTTTGGGGGCAAGAGACCCAGTACTTC
D gene: -
clone size: few
J gene: TRBJ2-5
V gene: TRBV5-1

CDR3 protein: CASSERGSGNTEAFF
CDR3 DNA: TGCGCCAGCAGTGAGCGGGGATCGGGGAACACTGAAGCTTTCTTT
D gene: -
clone size: few
J gene: TRBJ1-1
V gene: TRBV10-1

CDR3 protein: CASSSPDRVHEQYF
CDR3 DNA: TGTGCCAGCAGTTCCCCAGACAGGGTACACGAGCAGTACTTC
D gene: TRBD1
clone size: -
J gene: TRBJ2-7
V gene: TRBV28

CDR3 protein: CASSLDPRDRTTDTQYF
CDR3 DNA: TGTGCCAGCAGCTTAGACCCCCGGGACAGGACCACAGATACGCAGTATTTT
D gene: TRBD1
clone size: -
J gene: TRBJ2-3
V gene: TRBV7-9

CDR3 protein: CASSQERRAYYNEQFF
CDR3 DNA: TGTGCCAGCAGCCAAGAACGGAGGGCCTACTACAATGAGCAGTTCTTC
D gene: -
clone size: -
J gene: TRBJ2-1
V gene: TRBV3-1

CDR3 protein: CASSLTDRGLTGELFF
CDR3 DNA: TGTGCCAGCAGCTTGACCGACAGGGGACTCACCGGGGAGCTGTTTTTT
D gene: TRBD1
clone size: few
J gene: TRBJ2-2
V gene: TRBV5-5

CDR3 protein: CSATYPTGNYEQYF
CDR3 DNA: TGCAGTGCTACATACCCTACAGGAAACTACGAGCAGTACTTC
D gene: -
clone size: few
J gene: TRBJ2-7
V gene: TRBV20-1

CDR3 protein: CSAEGTSGGPYEQYF
CDR3 DNA: TGCAGTGCGGAAGGCACTAGCGGAGGCCCGTACGAGCAGTACTTC
D gene: TRBD2
clone size: few
J gene: TRBJ2-7
V gene: TRBV20-1

CDR3 protein: CASSPRRLGGKETQYF
CDR3 DNA: TGCGCCAGCAGCCCCCGCCGACTTGGGGGAAAAGAGACCCAGTACTTC
D gene: -
clone size: -
J gene: TRBJ2-5
V gene: TRBV5-1

CDR3 protein: CASSEFGGGAFFNEQFF
CDR3 DNA: TGTGCCAGCAGTGAATTTGGCGGGGGGGCTTTCTTTAATGAGCAGTTCTTC
D gene: TRBD2
clone size: few
J gene: TRBJ2-1
V gene: TRBV6-1

CDR3 protein: CATSDFARAADTQYF
CDR3 DNA: TGTGCCACCAGTGATTTCGCCAGGGCGGCAGATACGCAGTATTTT
D gene: -
clone size: few
J gene: TRBJ2-3
V gene: TRBV24-1

CDR3 protein: CASSLAEGGTEAFF
CDR3 DNA: TGTGCCAGCTCACTAGCAGAGGGTGGCACTGAAGCTTTCTTT
D gene: -
clone size: -
J gene: TRBJ1-1
V gene: TRBV18

CDR3 protein: CASRQTSGGGYNEQFF
CDR3 DNA: TGTGCCAGCAGACAGACTAGCGGGGGGGGCTACAATGAGCAGTTCTTC
D gene: TRBD2
clone size: few
J gene: TRBJ2-1
V gene: TRBV12-3/TRBV12-4

CDR3 protein: CASSLATSGKYEQYF
CDR3 DNA: TGCGCCAGCAGCTTGGCTACTAGCGGGAAGTACGAGCAGTACTTC
D gene: TRBD2
clone size: few
J gene: TRBJ2-7
V gene: TRBV5-1

CDR3 protein: CASSQAGGYGYTF
CDR3 DNA: TGTGCCAGCAGCCAAGCAGGGGGCTATGGCTACACCTTC
D gene: TRBD1
clone size: many
J gene: TRBJ1-2
V gene: TRBV3-1

CDR3 protein: CASSSDQGAPYEQYF
CDR3 DNA: TGTGCCAGCAGCTCGGATCAGGGGGCACCCTACGAGCAGTACTTC
D gene: TRBD1
clone size: once
J gene: TRBJ2-7
V gene: TRBV7-6

CDR3 protein: CASSDRGQGYEQYF
CDR3 DNA: TGTGCCAGCAGCGATCGGGGACAGGGCTACGAGCAGTACTTC
D gene: TRBD1
clone size: few
J gene: TRBJ2-7
V gene: TRBV7-9

CDR3 protein: CAITAGSNTEAFF
CDR3 DNA: TGTGCCATCACGGCGGGGTCGAACACTGAAGCTTTCTTT
D gene: -
clone size: -
J gene: TRBJ1-1
V gene: TRBV10-3

CDR3 protein: CASSPSGQGVYNSPLHF
CDR3 DNA: TGTGCCAGCAGCCCCTCTGGTCAGGGGGTGTATAATTCACCCCTCCACTTT
D gene: TRBD1
clone size: few
J gene: TRBJ1-6
V gene: TRBV7-9

CDR3 protein: CASSKARPSGANVLTF
CDR3 DNA: TGTGCCAGCAGCAAGGCCAGGCCCTCTGGGGCCAACGTCCTGACTTTC
D gene: -
clone size: -
J gene: TRBJ2-6
V gene: TRBV7-8

CDR3 protein: CASSLDPGVNIQYF
CDR3 DNA: TGCGCCAGCAGCTTGGATCCAGGGGTAAACATTCAGTACTTC
D gene: -
clone size: few
J gene: TRBJ2-4
V gene: TRBV5-1

CDR3 protein: CATRDHRLNTEAFF
CDR3 DNA: TGTGCCACCAGAGACCACAGGTTGAACACTGAAGCTTTCTTT
D gene: -
clone size: few
J gene: TRBJ1-1
V gene: TRBV24-1

CDR3 protein: CASSSPGQGETQYF
CDR3 DNA: TGTGCCAGCAGTTCTCCCGGACAGGGAGAGACCCAGTACTTC
D gene: TRBD1
clone size: many
J gene: TRBJ2-5
V gene: TRBV27

CDR3 protein: CASSQVGSRGETQYF
CDR3 DNA: TGTGCCAGCAGCCAGGTGGGCTCCCGAGGGGAGACCCAGTACTTC
D gene: -
clone size: -
J gene: TRBJ2-5
V gene: TRBV9

CDR3 protein: CASSSVAQETQYF
CDR3 DNA: TGTGCCAGCAGCTCCGTAGCGCAAGAGACCCAGTACTTC
D gene: -
clone size: few
J gene: TRBJ2-5
V gene: TRBV7-6

CDR3 protein: CATTGAEPGELFF
CDR3 DNA: TGTGCCACGACAGGGGCTGAGCCCGGGGAGCTGTTTTTT
D gene: TRBD1
clone size: -
J gene: TRBJ2-2
V gene: TRBV6-1

CDR3 protein: CSVESPGQRETQYF
CDR3 DNA: TGCAGCGTTGAATCACCGGGACAGCGGGAGACCCAGTACTTC
D gene: TRBD1
clone size: -
J gene: TRBJ2-5
V gene: TRBV29-1